This T cell receptor beta chain was recovered during a study of Ad26.COV2.S vaccination and SARS-CoV-2 variants. Study-level information: Trial arm assignment for the donor was COV1001 Ad26.COV2.S. Administration of Ad26.COV2.S was intramuscular, either once or twice 56 days apart.

General study points: Spike-specific TCR breadth was greater after Ad26.COV2.S than placebo.

The germline V gene has CDR1 KGHSH and CDR2 LQKENI. Trimming cost V 0 bases and J 6 bases, with 9 bases left between them. The CDR3 extends over 13 amino acids. Points on this clone: The antigen remains unidentified.

Treatment of the sample: some 20 received Ad26.COV2.S at low or high dose, single or two shots; roughly five received placebo; per-sample allocation not given. Sampling took place 63 days after the first vaccine or placebo injection. Data came from immunoSEQ multiplex PCR; TCRdb stores just in-frame clones and leaves some out. The profile covers 250,000 or so clones, with roughly nine tenths appearing a single time and 2.9% taken by the ten largest. The chain has TRBV18 and TRBJ2-7, with unresolved D. This sequence originates from a person aged 18-65 years who received the Ad26.COV2.S COVID-19 vaccine or a placebo. Sample: peripheral blood, taken in a trial of Ad26.COV2.S vaccine versus placebo. DNA for the CDR3: TGTGCCAGCTCACCACCGGGTAGTGGCGAGCAGTACGTC. Translation: CASSPPGSGEQYV.